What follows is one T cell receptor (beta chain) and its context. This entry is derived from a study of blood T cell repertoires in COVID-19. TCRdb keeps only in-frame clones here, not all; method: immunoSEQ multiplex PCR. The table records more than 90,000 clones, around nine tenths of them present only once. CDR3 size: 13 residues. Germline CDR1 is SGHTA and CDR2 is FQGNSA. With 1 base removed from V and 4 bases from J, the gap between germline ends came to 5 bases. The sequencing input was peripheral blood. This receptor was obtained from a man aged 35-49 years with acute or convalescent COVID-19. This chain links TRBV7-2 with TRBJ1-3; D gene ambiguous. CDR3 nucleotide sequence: TGTGCCAGCAGCTTAGGCGGAGGAAACACCATATATTTT. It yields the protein CASSLGGGNTIYF.